This T cell receptor beta chain came from a study of OX40 agonist ivuxolimab in advanced cancers. TCRdb's copy holds only in-frame clones and misses some; the assay was immunoSEQ multiplex PCR. The profile shows over 90,000 clones, 80% to 90% of them singletons. The germline CDR1 and CDR2 sequences are SGHDT and YYEEEE. The CDR3 extends over 12 amino acids. V was shortened by 3 bases and J by 2 bases, with 4 bases between the two germline ends. Sequenced material: CD4+ or CD8+ T cells sorted from blood, taken in a trial of the OX40 agonist ivuxolimab. The receptor's source is an adult with an advanced solid tumor such as melanoma, head and neck, liver or kidney cancer. The V and J genes are TRBV5-6 and TRBJ2-3, with D unclear. The CDR3 region has the DNA TGTGCCAGCAGCTCCTCCACAGATACGCAGTATTTT. Translated: CASSSSTDTQYF.